The 20 T cell receptor beta chains below all came from one sample that was sequenced in a study of blood T cell repertoires in COVID-19. Assay used: immunoSEQ multiplex PCR; TCRdb lists only in-frame clones, some missing. The data contain roughly 130,000 clones, more than 75% of them seen just once; the ten biggest clones take up 3.5% to 5.5%. The sample was peripheral blood. These receptor sequences come from a man between 60 and 75 years old with COVID-19, enrolled during active disease.

The rearrangement links TRBV11-2 to TRBJ1-5; 12 positions agree with TRBD1. Germline loops: CDR1 SGHAT, CDR2 FQNNGV. The CDR3 runs to 15 residues. The V segment lost 6 bases and the J segment 5 bases; nucleotides outside the gene matches: 5. This chain's CDR3 is CASSSGTGGDQPQHF. CDR3 nucleotides: TGTGCCAGCAGTTCAGGGACAGGGGGCGATCAGCCCCAGCATTTT.

This chain links TRBV7-9 with TRBJ1-1, with D maybe TRBD1 (5 bases). The CDR3 totals 13 residues. V gave up 4 bases and J gave up 3 bases, with 9 bases separating them. The V gene's germline CDR1 is SEHNR and CDR2 FQNEAQ (reference sequence). CDR3 nucleotides: TGTGCCAGCAGCTCCGGAGGGGACACTGAAGCTTTCTTT. Amino acid sequence: CASSSGGDTEAFF.

The chain is built from TRBV5-1 and TRBJ2-3, with a tentative D call TRBD1 (5 bases). This CDR3 comprises 14 residues. V was cut by 2 bases and J by 2 bases, with 9 bases left in between. Germline assignment: CDR1 SGHRS and CDR2 YFSETQ. DNA of the CDR3: TGCGCCAGCAGCTTAGGGGCTTTCACAGATACGCAGTATTTT. Encoded protein: CASSLGAFTDTQYF. Filled out from reference TRBV5-1 and TRBJ2-3, the complete variable domain reads KAGVTQTPRYLIKTRGQQVTLSCSPISGHRSVSWYQQTPGQGLQFLFEYFSETQRNKGNFPGRFSGRQFSNSRSEMNVSTLELGDSALYLCASSLGAFTDTQYFGPGTRLTVL.

Remarks on this clone: One end of the junction varies from germline; a read error may be responsible. The chain couples TRBV6-5 to TRBJ1-3; 8 nucleotides agree with TRBD1. Germline CDR1 reads MNHEY; CDR2 reads SVGAGI. The CDR3 runs 12 residues. DNA of the CDR3: TGTGCCAGCAATTACAGGGGGACCACCATATATTTT. It encodes CASNYRGTTIYF.

The rearrangement links TRBV7-2 to TRBJ2-3, with TRBD2 identical over 9 bases. CDR3 size: 15 residues. With 0 bases clipped from V and 6 bases from J, the junction kept 4 bases outside the gene matches. Germline V gives CDR1 SGHTA, CDR2 FQGNSA. This chain's CDR3 is CASSLASGRWDTQYF. As DNA, the CDR3 is TGTGCCAGCAGCTTAGCTAGCGGGAGATGGGATACGCAGTATTTT.

V and J are TRBV29-1 and TRBJ2-7, with TRBD2 matching 13 bases. Germline V gene sequence: CDR1 SQVTM, CDR2 ANQGSEA. Trimming took 3 bases from V and 5 from J; bases not matched to a gene: 1. CDR3 length: 13 amino acids. As DNA, the CDR3 is TGCAGCGTTGACGGGACTAGCGGGAACGAGCAGTACTTC. It codes for CSVDGTSGNEQYF.

The chain uses TRBV7-3 and TRBJ2-2, with 7 bases identical to TRBD2. Germline V CDR1 and CDR2: SGHTA, FQGTGA. V lost 1 base, J lost 2 bases, and 4 bases stayed unmatched. The CDR3 is made up of 16 amino acids. The CDR3 sequence: CASSLNGGGNTGELFF. The CDR3 coding sequence is TGTGCCAGCAGCTTAAATGGCGGGGGAAACACCGGGGAGCTGTTTTTT. Variable domain in full (rest from reference TRBV7-3 and TRBJ2-2): GAGVSQTPSNKVTEKGKYVELRCDPISGHTALYWYRQSLGQGPEFLIYFQGTGAADDSGLPNDRFFAVRPEGSVSTLKIQRTERGDSAVYLCASSLNGGGNTGELFFGEGSRLTVL.

This chain joins TRBV3-1 (or the pseudogene TRBV3-2) and TRBJ1-5; TRBD1 agrees at 8 bases. The CDR3 has 13 residues. Losses at the gene ends were 7 bases for V and 6 bases for J; bases not matched to a gene: 5. Germline V gives CDR1 LGHDT, CDR2 YNNKEL (reference sequence). CDR3: CASTLGTGQPQHF. The CDR3, as DNA: TGTGCCAGCACCCTAGGGACAGGTCAGCCCCAGCATTTT.

The CDR3 DNA reads as TGTGCCAGCCTTGGGGGGGTTTATTGGGACGAGCAGTACTTC. Residues: CASLGGVYWDEQYF. This chain connects TRBV6-5 to TRBJ2-7, with 7 bases identical to TRBD2. This CDR3 spans 14 amino acids. V was pared by 8 bases and J by 5 bases, with 12 bases of the junction left unmatched. Germline-derived CDR1 and CDR2 are MNHEY and SVGAGI.

The chain has TRBV5-1 and TRBJ1-1; possibly TRBD1 for D (6 bases). Germline CDR1 and CDR2: SGHRS and YFSETQ. This CDR3 is 13 amino acids long. Trimming left V 2 bases short and J 6 bases short, with 11 bases between. This CDR3 reads CASSLRGGAEAFF. The CDR3 DNA is TGCGCCAGCAGCTTACGGGGGGGCGCTGAAGCTTTCTTT.

This clone has only one observation. The chain recombines TRBV6-6 with TRBJ2-2, with D maybe TRBD2 (5 bases). The V gene's germline CDR1 is MNHNY and CDR2 SVGAGI (reference sequence). The CDR3 contains 14 residues. Between the trimmed V and J ends, which lost 2 bases and 1 base, there was a span of 5 bases. The CDR3 sequence: CASSYGGNTGELFF. CDR3 DNA sequence: TGTGCCAGCAGTTACGGAGGGAACACCGGGGAGCTGTTTTTT.

The chain links TRBV27 to TRBJ2-1; 14 positions agree with TRBD2. Unmatched junction bases numbered 13, after V lost 5 bases and J lost 7 bases. Germline CDR1 is MNHEY and CDR2 is SMNVEV (reference sequence). This CDR3 has 18 amino acids. CDR3: CASSPIRKGTSGSNEQFF. For the CDR3, the DNA is TGTGCCAGCAGTCCCATCCGCAAGGGGACTAGCGGGAGTAATGAGCAGTTCTTC.

The J gene is TRBJ1-5, the V gene TRBV10-3; TRBD1 agrees at 9 bases. The V gene end was trimmed by 2 bases and the J gene end by 5 bases; junction bases not matched to a gene: 4. The germline gives CDR1 ENHRY, CDR2 SYGVKD. This CDR3 comprises 15 residues. The DNA of the CDR3 is TGTGCCATCAGTGAGAGGACAGGGGATGATCAGCCCCAGCATTTT. Its translation: CAISERTGDDQPQHF.

This clone was counted only a few times. This chain links TRBV7-9 with TRBJ1-3; no clear D. The CDR3 spans 13 residues. Germline CDR1 and CDR2: SEHNR and FQNEAQ (reference sequence). The V gene lost 7 bases and the J gene lost 0 bases, with 7 bases spanning the gap. This CDR3 is CASITSSGNTIYF. The DNA of the CDR3 is TGTGCCAGCATCACCAGCTCTGGAAACACCATATATTTT.

The rearrangement links TRBV2 to TRBJ2-1, with D perhaps matching TRBD2 (5 bases). V was shortened by 4 bases and J by 4 bases, with 14 bases between the two germline ends. The CDR3 is 15 residues long. CDR1 is SNHLY, CDR2 FYNNEI, per germline. The CDR3 spells CASSVDGRGYNEQFF. The CDR3 DNA sequence: TGTGCCAGCAGTGTAGATGGGAGAGGATACAATGAGCAGTTCTTC. Using reference TRBV2 and TRBJ2-1 for the parts outside the CDR3, the full variable domain is EPEVTQTPSHQVTQMGQEVILRCVPISNHLYFYWYRQILGQKVEFLVSFYNNEISEKSEIFDDQFSVERPDGSNFTLKIRSTKLEDSAMYFCASSVDGRGYNEQFFGPGTRLTVL.

The J gene is TRBJ2-1, the V gene TRBV7-6; tentative D call: TRBD1 (5 bases). Trimming stripped 3 bases from V and 8 bases from J, with 17 bases between. The CDR3 is 15 amino acids. The germline gives CDR1 SGHVS, CDR2 FNYEAQ. The DNA for the CDR3 is TGTGCCAGCAGCTTGGCAGGGTGGTTTCTGGATGAGCAGTTCTTC. Amino acid sequence: CASSLAGWFLDEQFF.

The V call is TRBV5-1, the J call TRBJ2-7; TRBD2 aligns across 8 bases. The CDR3 loop spans 14 amino acids. Germline loops: CDR1 SGHRS, CDR2 YFSETQ. The V and J ends lost 4 bases and 5 bases, in that order; junction bases with no gene match: 8. In DNA form, the CDR3 reads TGCGCCAGCAGCCGTAGCGGGATGAGGAACGAGCAGTACTTC. This encodes CASSRSGMRNEQYF. Together with reference TRBV5-1 and TRBJ2-7, the CDR3 gives the full variable domain: KAGVTQTPRYLIKTRGQQVTLSCSPISGHRSVSWYQQTPGQGLQFLFEYFSETQRNKGNFPGRFSGRQFSNSRSEMNVSTLELGDSALYLCASSRSGMRNEQYFGPGTRLTVT.

Worth noting for this clone: The junction does not match germline at one end; this may be a read error. The gene calls are TRBV12-3 or TRBV12-4 and TRBJ1-1, with 8 nucleotides matching TRBD1. This CDR3 is built from 13 residues. DNA of the CDR3: TGTGCCAGCAGACCGCTGGGGGGGGACAGGAGATTATTT. As protein: CASRPLGGDRRLF.

V is TRBV5-6 and J is TRBJ2-7, with no clear D. This CDR3 comprises 13 residues. V was pared by 2 bases and J by 5 bases, with 11 bases between. Germline loops: CDR1 SGHDT, CDR2 YYEEEE. The CDR3 reads CASSLVEVHEQYF. The CDR3 DNA reads TGTGCCAGCAGCTTAGTCGAGGTCCACGAGCAGTACTTC. Supplemented by reference TRBV5-6 and TRBJ2-7, the full variable domain reads DAGVTQSPTHLIKTRGQQVTLRCSPKSGHDTVSWYQQALGQGPQFIFQYYEEEERQRGNFPDRFSGHQFPNYSSELNVNALLLGDSALYLCASSLVEVHEQYFGPGTRLTVT.

This sequence joins TRBV9 and TRBJ1-2; 8 bases match TRBD1. Germline V gene sequence: CDR1 SGDLS, CDR2 YYNGEE. The J segment lost 4 bases and the V segment lost 4 bases, leaving 6 bases of the junction unmatched. This CDR3 is built from 14 residues. DNA for the CDR3: TGTGCCAGCAGCTCCTCCACAGGGGGCTATGGCTACACCTTC. Protein: CASSSSTGGYGYTF.